This record covers a single T cell receptor beta chain. Germline values: CDR1 ENHRY, CDR2 SYGVKD. V dropped 10 bases and J dropped 2; count of bases not matched to a gene: 4. CDR3 length: 13 residues. Clones were read by immunoSEQ multiplex PCR, and TCRdb kept only the in-frame ones, dropping some. The data show roughly 100,000 clones, around nine tenths seen once. This record comes from a study of blood T cell repertoires in COVID-19. Study in general: T cells, B-cell-depleted T cells, or PBMCs supplied cDNA or gDNA.

The sequence was obtained from a woman older than 75 in a cohort sampled during active COVID-19. The sample taken for sequencing was peripheral blood. The chain joins TRBV10-3 to TRBJ2-3; 9 positions match TRBD2. The DNA for the CDR3 is TGTGCCACTGCGGGAGGGCCCACAGATACGCAGTATTTT. It encodes CATAGGPTDTQYF.